These 32 T cell receptor beta chains were sequenced from one sample in a study of post-analysis software for immune sequencing data. Study outcomes and limitations: Five TRBV segments (TRBV5-6, TRBV5-1 and TRBV20-1 among them) occurred more frequently in patients than in controls.

Presence of unique molecular identifiers characterized the TCR beta cDNA libraries. A single record per CDR3 protein comes from TCRdb applying MiXCR to the PCR reads. The sample contains about 760,000 distinct CDR3 sequences, roughly 29% of which appear only once. No cognate antigen is known for these TCRs. Sample: blood. These TCRs come from a girl aged 5 to 17 with multiple sclerosis.

This chain connects TRBV27 to TRBJ1-5; D not resolved. V lost 6 bases and J 0 bases, leaving 6 bases between the germline ends. This CDR3 is 13 amino acids long. Germline V CDR1 and CDR2: MNHEY, SMNVEV (reference sequence). CDR3 protein: CASSLFSNQPQHF. Here the CDR3 DNA reads TGTGCCAGCAGCCTATTTAGCAATCAGCCCCAGCATTTT.

In this sample, this clonotype turned up a few times. V and J are TRBV20-1 and TRBJ1-2, with D perhaps matching TRBD1 (6 bases). The CDR3 is 13 residues long. V lost 5 bases to trimming and J lost 7 bases, with 17 bases between them. Per the germline V gene, CDR1 is DFQATT and CDR2 is SNEGSKA (reference sequence). The chain's CDR3 is CSAAPTGPGGYTF. The CDR3 coding sequence is TGCAGTGCTGCCCCCACAGGGCCGGGTGGCTACACCTTC.

This clonotype was observed a few times. V and J are TRBV20-1 and TRBJ2-1; 8 nucleotides align to TRBD2. Per the germline V gene, CDR1 is DFQATT and CDR2 is SNEGSKA (reference sequence). Trimming at V came to 2 bases and at J to 3 bases, leaving 24 bases not matched to a gene. The CDR3 loop spans 21 amino acids. The CDR3 reads CSARPTNPGLVGGPLYNEQFF. The CDR3 nucleotides read TGCAGTGCTAGACCTACTAATCCGGGACTAGTGGGGGGGCCCCTCTACAATGAGCAGTTCTTC.

This clonotype turned up a few times. V gene TRBV18 combines with J gene TRBJ2-1; maybe TRBD2 (6 bases). V was shortened by 1 base and J by 6 bases, with 16 bases between the two germline ends. The CDR3 totals 16 residues. In germline, CDR1 is KGHSH, CDR2 LQKENI. The CDR3, as DNA: TGTGCCAGCTCACCACTAGCACTCTTGGAGGGCAATGAGCAGTTCTTC. Translated: CASSPLALLEGNEQFF.

V and J are TRBV24-1 and TRBJ2-7; 11 bases agree with TRBD1. Germline lookup yields CDR1 KGHDR and CDR2 SFDVKD. The CDR3 is made up of 15 amino acids. V was pared by 2 bases and J by 3 bases, with 2 bases of the junction left unmatched. The CDR3 is CATSDSGQGDYEQYF. In nucleotides, the CDR3 is TGTGCCACCAGTGATTCGGGACAGGGGGACTACGAGCAGTACTTC.

In its sample, this clonotype was seen a few times. The chain joins TRBV4-3 to TRBJ2-3, with D unresolved. Germline-derived CDR1 and CDR2 are LGHNA and YSLEER. The CDR3 loop spans 17 amino acids. The V and J ends lost 0 bases and 4 bases respectively, with 17 bases between them. The CDR3 region is CASSQEVTVSSPDTQYF. Here the CDR3 DNA reads TGCGCCAGCAGCCAAGAAGTGACTGTTAGTAGTCCAGATACGCAGTATTTT.

The chain employs TRBV29-1 and TRBJ2-2; 10 bases map to TRBD2. CDR3 length: 15 residues. V shed 5 bases, J shed 6 bases, and the junction held 9 bases outside the gene matches. Germline lookup yields CDR1 SQVTM and CDR2 ANQGSEA. Here the CDR3 reads CSVYVAGGRSGELFF. CDR3 nucleotide sequence: TGCAGCGTTTACGTAGCGGGGGGCCGCTCCGGGGAGCTGTTTTTT.

This clonotype was observed a handful of times. The V call is TRBV11-2, the J call TRBJ1-2, with 7 bases that match TRBD1. Germline CDR1 SGHAT, CDR2 FQNNGV. V lost 6 bases to trimming and J lost 6 bases; unmatched junction nucleotides: 13. The CDR3 is 15 residues long. CDR3 sequence: CASRFRRSGGHGYTF. The CDR3 DNA reads as TGTGCCAGCAGATTCAGACGGTCAGGGGGACATGGCTACACCTTC.

V gene TRBV5-1 combines with J gene TRBJ2-1; 7 bases line up with TRBD1. From germline, CDR1 is SGHRS and CDR2 YFSETQ. This CDR3 is 16 amino acids long. Trimming at V came to 4 bases and at J to 4 bases, leaving 11 bases not matched to a gene. The CDR3 spells CASSPTGAVGYNEQFF. For the CDR3, the DNA is TGCGCCAGCAGCCCTACAGGGGCGGTTGGTTACAATGAGCAGTTCTTC.

This clonotype was detected ten times or more. V gene TRBV12-3 or TRBV12-4 combines with J gene TRBJ2-1; no reliable D call. CDR3 size: 11 residues. V lost 3 bases and J 5 bases, leaving 2 bases between the germline ends. The CDR3, as DNA: TGTGCCAGCAGTTTCCACAATGAGCAGTTCTTC. Translated, it gives CASSFHNEQFF.

This clonotype turned up a few times. The genes are TRBV28 and TRBJ1-2; perhaps TRBD1 as D (5 bases). V was trimmed by 6 bases and J by 4 bases, leaving 9 bases between them. Germline V gene data show CDR1 as MDHEN and CDR2 as SYDVKM. CDR3 size: 12 residues. The CDR3, as DNA: TGTGCCAGCAGGTCGGGGGGCTATGGCTACACCTTC. Residues: CASRSGGYGYTF.

This chain links TRBV5-1 with TRBJ2-3; the match to TRBD2 covers 7 bases. CDR1 and CDR2 from the germline V gene are SGHRS and YFSETQ. This CDR3 has 14 residues. Trimming cost V 0 bases and J 6 bases; bases outside gene matches: 4. The CDR3 loop is CASSLAGRRDTQYF. The DNA for the CDR3 is TGCGCCAGCAGCTTGGCCGGGAGGCGCGATACGCAGTATTTT.

The gene calls are TRBV18 and TRBJ2-5; 8 bases are shared with TRBD1. The CDR3 loop spans 15 amino acids. Germline V gene lookup returns CDR1 KGHSH and CDR2 LQKENI. V lost 4 bases, J lost 3 bases, and 7 bases stayed unmatched. CDR3 region: CASSLRTGPKETQYF. In nucleotides, the CDR3 is TGTGCCAGCTCACTCAGGACAGGGCCCAAAGAGACCCAGTACTTC.

As concerns this clonotype: This may be a read error: a much more frequent sequence differs by one nucleotide. V is TRBV4-3 and J is TRBJ2-1, with TRBD2 matching over 13 bases. J lost 8 bases, V lost 3 bases, and 4 bases had no gene match. This CDR3 spans 15 amino acids. Per the germline V gene, CDR1 is LGHNA and CDR2 is YSLEER. This chain's CDR3 is CASSHGLAGADEQFF. The DNA of the CDR3 is TGCGCCAGCAGCCACGGACTAGCGGGAGCCGATGAGCAGTTCTTC.

As regards this clonotype: One junction end does not reproduce the germline sequence, and a read error may be involved. The chain combines TRBV7-2 with TRBJ2-7; perhaps TRBD2 as D (5 bases). CDR3 size: 11 residues. Germline V lookup: CDR1 SGHTA, CDR2 FQGNSA. DNA of the CDR3: TGTGCCAACAGCGGTGGAAATTTACAGTACTTC. This encodes CANSGGNLQYF.

Of note for this clonotype: Just one base apart from a much larger clone, this may be a read error. The chain joins TRBV5-1 to TRBJ2-5; weak D call: TRBD2 (7 bases). Germline V gene data show CDR1 as SGHRS and CDR2 as YFSETQ. This CDR3 is 14 amino acids long. V was cut by 3 bases and J by 1 base, with 10 bases left in between. The CDR3 nucleotides are TGCGCCAGCAGCTGGGAGGGGGGCCAAGAGACCCAGTACTTC. It is translated as CASSWEGGQETQYF.

The sample holds a few counts of this clonotype. The chain recombines TRBV10-3 with TRBJ2-7; D may be TRBD2 (5 bases). The CDR3 runs 19 residues. The V end lost 4 bases, the J end lost 0 bases, and 25 bases lay between the germline ends. In germline, CDR1 is ENHRY, CDR2 SYGVKD. For the CDR3, the DNA is TGTGCCATCAGTGCATCAGTCGGGGTAGAGGGATCCCGCTCCTACGAGCAGTACTTC. Translation gives CAISASVGVEGSRSYEQYF.

The chain uses TRBV5-8 and TRBJ2-3, with D unresolved. Trimming took 0 bases from V and 0 from J, leaving 8 bases between them. This CDR3 region has 15 residues. CDR1 and CDR2 (germline): SGHTS, YDEGEE. CDR3 nucleotide sequence: TGTGCCAGCAGCTTGGCAGTACTTAGCACAGATACGCAGTATTTT. Translating it yields CASSLAVLSTDTQYF.

This sequence joins TRBV29-1 and TRBJ1-2; D gene uncertain. The V end lost 6 bases, the J end lost 7 bases, and 15 bases lay between the germline ends. Germline CDR1 is SQVTM and CDR2 is ANQGSEA. The CDR3 consists of 12 residues. The CDR3 sequence is CSVNDRLGGYTF. The CDR3 DNA reads TGCAGCGTGAACGACCGCCTCGGTGGCTACACCTTC. The full variable domain, its missing parts supplied by reference TRBV29-1 and TRBJ1-2, is SAVISQKPSRDICQRGTSLTIQCQVDSQVTMMFWYRQQPGQSLTLIATANQGSEATYESGFVIDKFPISRPNLTFSTLTVSNMSPEDSSIYLCSVNDRLGGYTFGSGTRLTVV.

This chain links TRBV6-1 with TRBJ1-5; no clear D gene. Trimming removed 7 bases from V and 0 bases from J, with 10 bases in between. Per germline, CDR1 MNHNS and CDR2 SASEGT. CDR3 length equals 14 residues. The CDR3 loop is CASITTYSNQPQHF. As DNA, the CDR3 is TGTGCCAGCATCACGACTTATAGCAATCAGCCCCAGCATTTT.

There are a few counts of this clonotype. The chain recombines TRBV7-9 with TRBJ2-5, with no clear D. The CDR3 consists of 14 residues. Per the germline V gene, CDR1 is SEHNR and CDR2 is FQNEAQ (reference sequence). The V end was cut by 5 bases, the J end by 5 bases, with 15 bases between. This CDR3 is CASSPIPVGETQYF. The CDR3 nucleotides are TGTGCCAGCAGCCCTATCCCGGTAGGGGAGACCCAGTACTTC.

The chain links TRBV7-2 to TRBJ1-1; 10 nucleotides align to TRBD1. Looked up from germline, CDR1 is SGHTA and CDR2 is FQGNSA. Losses at the gene ends were 7 bases for V and 3 bases for J; bases not matched to a gene: 5. The CDR3 consists of 14 residues. CDR3 coding DNA: TGTGCCAGCAAGGGGGACAGGGGATACACTGAAGCTTTCTTT. Amino acid sequence: CASKGDRGYTEAFF.

This sequence joins TRBV29-1 and TRBJ1-3; no definite D call. The V gene lost 0 bases and the J gene lost 2 bases, with 14 bases spanning the gap. Per germline, CDR1 SQVTM and CDR2 ANQGSEA. The length of the CDR3 is 16 residues. CDR3 nucleotides: TGCAGCGTTGAAGAACGAGCAAGAGGAACTGGAAACACCATATATTTT. Its protein product is CSVEERARGTGNTIYF.

The rearrangement uses TRBV21-1 and TRBJ2-6; the table gives TRBD1 as D, unverified against the DNA. TRBV21-1 is labeled a pseudogene. CDR3 length equals 16 residues. CDR3 loop: CARSKGGASGANVLTF. The DNA of the CDR3 is TGTGCCCGCAGCAAGGGTGGGGCGTCTGGGGCCAACGTCCTGACTTTC.

The chain uses TRBV4-3 and TRBJ2-1, with TRBD2 identical over 10 bases. CDR1 and CDR2 from the germline V gene are LGHNA and YSLEER. Trimming removed 0 bases from V and 7 bases from J; junction bases left unmatched: 3. The CDR3 is made up of 15 amino acids. The CDR3 DNA is TGCGCCAGCAGCCAAGAAGCGGGAGGGTGGAATGAGCAGTTCTTC. Translating gives CASSQEAGGWNEQFF.

This chain links TRBV18 with TRBJ1-2; D not resolved. Trimming pared 3 bases from V and 8 bases from J, leaving 16 bases between. This CDR3 contains 14 residues. Germline assignment: CDR1 KGHSH and CDR2 LQKENI. This chain's CDR3 is CASSPADGPGGYTF. CDR3 nucleotides: TGTGCCAGCTCACCCGCGGACGGACCCGGCGGCTACACCTTC.

The gene calls are TRBV5-6 and TRBJ1-1; TRBD1 matches at 9 bases. V lost 4 bases, J lost 4 bases, and 2 bases stayed unmatched. Germline CDR1 is SGHDT and CDR2 is YYEEEE. This CDR3 contains 13 residues. The CDR3 protein is CASSQQGATEAFF. CDR3 DNA: TGTGCCAGCAGCCAACAGGGGGCCACTGAAGCTTTCTTT.

The chain is built from TRBV20-1 and TRBJ2-3, with D possibly TRBD2 on 6 matching bases. Germline CDR1 DFQATT, CDR2 SNEGSKA (reference sequence). The CDR3 runs to 15 residues. V was pared by 0 bases and J by 3 bases, with 13 bases between. Here the CDR3 reads CSARDAPGRTDTQYF. The CDR3 nucleotides read TGCAGTGCTAGAGATGCCCCCGGGAGAACAGATACGCAGTATTTT.

In its sample, this clonotype was seen a few times. This chain uses TRBV27 with TRBJ1-2; D might be TRBD1 (5 bases). Trimming left V 6 bases short and J 8 bases short, with 19 bases between. Germline V gives CDR1 MNHEY, CDR2 SMNVEV (reference sequence). This CDR3 contains 14 residues. For the CDR3, the DNA is TGTGCCAGCAGCCCCGCAATCTCGGGGGGGGGCTACACCTTC. This encodes CASSPAISGGGYTF.

This clonotype was seen a single time. This chain connects TRBV9 to TRBJ2-4; 13 bases line up with TRBD2. The J call may be faulty, since TRBJ2-7 better matches the DNA end. CDR1 and CDR2 (germline): SGDLS, YYNGEE. This CDR3 comprises 15 residues. The CDR3 sequence: CASSPRLAGGYEQYF. CDR3 bases: TGTGCCAGCAGCCCCAGACTAGCGGGAGGTTACGAGCAGTACTTC.

The chain links TRBV6-6 to TRBJ1-5, with a possible D match to TRBD1 (5 bases). Germline V gene sequence: CDR1 MNHNY, CDR2 SVGAGI (reference sequence). The V end was cut by 2 bases, the J end by 7 bases, with 12 bases between. This CDR3 has 14 residues. The CDR3 spells CASSYLGAGQPQHF. The CDR3 DNA is TGTGCCAGCAGTTACCTTGGGGCTGGCCAGCCCCAGCATTTT.

The chain joins TRBV5-4 to TRBJ2-5; 7 nucleotides match TRBD2. Germline V gene data show CDR1 as SGHNT and CDR2 as YYREEE (reference sequence). Trimming removed 0 bases from V and 5 bases from J; junction bases left unmatched: 7. This CDR3 has 15 residues. The CDR3: CASSLVSRGGETQYF. In DNA, the CDR3 is TGTGCCAGCAGCTTGGTCAGTAGGGGAGGGGAGACCCAGTACTTC.